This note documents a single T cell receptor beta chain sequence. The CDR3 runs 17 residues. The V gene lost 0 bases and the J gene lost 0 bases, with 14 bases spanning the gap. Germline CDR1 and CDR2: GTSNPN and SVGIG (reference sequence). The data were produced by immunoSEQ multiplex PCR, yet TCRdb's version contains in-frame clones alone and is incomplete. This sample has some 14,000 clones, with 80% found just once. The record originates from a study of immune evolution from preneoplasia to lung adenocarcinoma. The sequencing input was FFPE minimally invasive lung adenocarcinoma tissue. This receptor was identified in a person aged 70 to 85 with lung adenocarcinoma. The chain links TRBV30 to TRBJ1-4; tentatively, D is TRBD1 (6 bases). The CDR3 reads CAWSVWDTSATNEKLFF. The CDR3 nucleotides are TGTGCCTGGAGTGTATGGGACACCTCAGCAACTAATGAAAAACTGTTTTTT.